Given below is one T cell receptor beta chain in context. This entry is derived from a study of blood T cell repertoires in COVID-19. Study-wide context: Material from acute and convalescent COVID-19 was sourced from the United States, Italy and Spain. Sources were T cells, B-cell-depleted T cells, or PBMCs; the material itself was cDNA or gDNA.

Trimming removed 3 bases from V and 5 bases from J; junction bases left unmatched: 12. This CDR3 comprises 16 residues. The germline CDR1 and CDR2 sequences are SGHAT and FQNNGV. In the original processing: Amplifying reference gene primers gave estimates of nucleated cell counts. This table comes from immunoSEQ multiplex PCR, and its TCRdb copy is limited to in-frame clones, with some not included. That table gives V, J and clone size, and the DNA gave D and trimming. The repertoire holds about 200,000 clones, with roughly 84% as singletons. Input material: peripheral blood. The chain employs TRBV11-2 and TRBJ1-1, with 7 bases aligning to TRBD1. The receptor's source is a woman aged 35 to 49 who had recovered from COVID-19. The DNA of the CDR3 is TGTGCCAGCAGCTTGACAGGGTGGGAGATGCGGACTGAAGCTTTCTTT. Translation: CASSLTGWEMRTEAFF.